These 28 T cell receptor beta chains came from one sample sequenced in a study of control samples from healthy donors and cancer patients. Profiling relied on immunoSEQ multiplex PCR, and the TCRdb table lists in-frame clones only, not all of them. The table has more than 70,000 clones, about 94% seen once; the top ten hold under 3.5%. What was sequenced was blood. These TCRs come from a young woman in good health.

CDR3 nucleotide sequence: TGTGCCAGCAGTCGACTAGCGGGGGGGCAAGAGACCCAGTACTTC. This translates into CASSRLAGGQETQYF. This chain links TRBV6-4 with TRBJ2-5; 14 nucleotides agree with TRBD2. The V and J ends lost 5 bases and 2 bases, in that order; junction bases with no gene match: 1. The CDR3 consists of 15 residues. Germline V gene sequence: CDR1 MRHNA, CDR2 SNTAGT.

The chain combines TRBV7-3 with TRBJ1-1; D gene ambiguous. Germline V lookup: CDR1 SGHTA, CDR2 FQGTGA. The CDR3 consists of 15 residues. Trimming took 1 base from V and 8 from J, leaving 17 bases between them. The CDR3, as DNA: TGTGCCAGCAGCTTAAGTGGTTTTGACAAATCCGAAGCTTTCTTT. This encodes CASSLSGFDKSEAFF. Full variable domain (rest looked up from reference TRBV7-3 and TRBJ1-1): GAGVSQTPSNKVTEKGKYVELRCDPISGHTALYWYRQSLGQGPEFLIYFQGTGAADDSGLPNDRFFAVRPEGSVSTLKIQRTERGDSAVYLCASSLSGFDKSEAFFGQGTRLTVV.

The gene calls are TRBV9 and TRBJ1-1; unclear D gene. Germline V lookup: CDR1 SGDLS, CDR2 YYNGEE. Trimming pared 1 base from V and 8 bases from J, leaving 15 bases between. This CDR3 is 14 amino acids long. CDR3: CASSVIVSDGEAFF. The CDR3 region has the DNA TGTGCCAGCAGCGTAATTGTGTCAGATGGAGAAGCTTTCTTT.

V is TRBV19 and J is TRBJ2-2, with D perhaps TRBD2 (6 bases). The CDR3 extends over 16 amino acids. The germline CDR1 and CDR2 sequences are LNHDA and SQIVND (reference sequence). Trimming removed 7 bases at V and 4 bases at J, with 19 bases between. CDR3 sequence: CASNEAAGSTTGELFF. In DNA, the CDR3 is TGTGCCAGTAACGAAGCGGCGGGGTCGACCACCGGGGAGCTGTTTTTT. Looking up the rest from reference TRBV19 and TRBJ2-2 gives the full variable domain: DGGITQSPKYLFRKEGQNVTLSCEQNLNHDAMYWYRQDPGQGLRLIYYSQIVNDFQKGDIAEGYSVSREKKESFPLTVTSAQKNPTAFYLCASNEAAGSTTGELFFGEGSRLTVL.

The V and J genes are TRBV4-2 and TRBJ1-4; no reliable D call. Looked up from germline, CDR1 is LGHNA and CDR2 is YNFKEQ. CDR3 length equals 17 residues. The germline V and J ends were trimmed by 1 base and 8 bases, with 20 bases remaining between them. The CDR3 DNA is TGTGCCAGCAGCCAAGTACGAAGGCGGGATACGAACGAAAAACTGTTTTTT. It is translated as CASSQVRRRDTNEKLFF.

This clone was picked up one time. The chain combines TRBV7-9 with TRBJ1-6; tentative D call: TRBD1 (5 bases). Trimming pared 2 bases from V and 10 bases from J, leaving 9 bases between. The CDR3 runs to 13 residues. The germline V gene has CDR1 SEHNR and CDR2 FQNEAQ (reference sequence). CDR3 in amino acids: CASSLSTVSPLHF. DNA of the CDR3: TGTGCCAGCAGCTTATCGACAGTCTCACCCCTCCACTTT.

The chain is built from TRBV9 and TRBJ2-1, with D unclear. V shed 0 bases and J shed 10 bases, with 11 bases lying between them. Germline CDR1 reads SGDLS; CDR2 reads YYNGEE. This CDR3 region has 13 residues. Here the CDR3 DNA reads TGTGCCAGCAGCGTAGGAGTCGAGCAAGAGCAGTTCTTC. Its protein product is CASSVGVEQEQFF.

This chain links TRBV7-9 with TRBJ2-7; 12 bases match TRBD2. J lost 4 bases, V lost 5 bases, and 9 bases had no gene match. The CDR3 length is 16 residues. The germline V gene has CDR1 SEHNR and CDR2 FQNEAQ (reference sequence). The CDR3 loop is CASSQTSGGFFYEQYV. The DNA for the CDR3 is TGTGCCAGCAGCCAGACTAGCGGGGGCTTTTTTTACGAGCAGTACGTC.

This chain uses TRBV2 with TRBJ2-1; D is possibly TRBD2 (6 bases). V shed 3 bases and J shed 8 bases, with 14 bases lying between them. The germline gives CDR1 SNHLY, CDR2 FYNNEI. The CDR3 runs to 14 residues. The CDR3 region has the DNA TGTGCCAGCAGTGAGGCGGGGACCCTCCATGAGCAGTTCTTC. It encodes CASSEAGTLHEQFF.

The V and J genes are TRBV5-4 and TRBJ2-5; TRBD1 or TRBD2 may be the D gene (5 bases each). V shed 0 bases and J shed 4 bases, with 13 bases lying between them. This CDR3 comprises 15 residues. Germline CDR1 is SGHNT and CDR2 is YYREEE (reference sequence). CDR3 in DNA: TGTGCCAGCAGCTTGGGGCAGGGCGAGGGAGAGACCCAGTACTTC. Residues: CASSLGQGEGETQYF.

The chain is built from TRBV5-1 and TRBJ2-7; weak D call: TRBD1 (7 bases). CDR1 is SGHRS, CDR2 YFSETQ, per germline. The V end lost 3 bases, the J end lost 4 bases, and 20 bases lay between the germline ends. The CDR3 is 16 amino acids. Here the CDR3 reads CASSSGRQGGQYEQYF. DNA for the CDR3: TGCGCCAGCAGCTCAGGCCGTCAGGGGGGACAATACGAGCAGTACTTC. Together with reference TRBV5-1 and TRBJ2-7, the CDR3 gives the full variable domain: KAGVTQTPRYLIKTRGQQVTLSCSPISGHRSVSWYQQTPGQGLQFLFEYFSETQRNKGNFPGRFSGRQFSNSRSEMNVSTLELGDSALYLCASSSGRQGGQYEQYFGPGTRLTVT.

The V call is TRBV19, the J call TRBJ1-1, with D possibly matching TRBD1 (6 bases). V shed 3 bases and J shed 3 bases, with 8 bases lying between them. Germline-derived CDR1 and CDR2 are LNHDA and SQIVND (reference sequence). The CDR3 runs 13 residues. CDR3 in amino acids: CASSMGGYTEAFF. CDR3 in DNA: TGTGCCAGTAGTATGGGGGGCTACACTGAAGCTTTCTTT.

The J gene is TRBJ1-5, the V gene TRBV28; D might be TRBD1 (5 bases). V was pared by 5 bases and J by 7 bases, with 6 bases between. This CDR3 has 11 amino acids. CDR1 is MDHEN and CDR2 is SYDVKM in the germline V gene. The CDR3 region is CASSPGQPQHF. In nucleotides, the CDR3 is TGTGCCAGCAGTCCAGGGCAGCCCCAGCATTTT.

A single count supports this clone. This chain links TRBV5-4 with TRBJ1-2, with D possibly TRBD1 on 6 matching bases. The CDR3 consists of 15 residues. V lost 5 bases and J 0 bases, leaving 14 bases between the germline ends. The germline CDR1 and CDR2 sequences are SGHNT and YYREEE (reference sequence). The CDR3 coding sequence is TGTGCCAGCAGGGCGCAACAGGGTCCTAACTATGGCTACACCTTC. This sequence encodes CASRAQQGPNYGYTF.

The CDR3 loop reads CAISVGTWGETQYF. The CDR3 DNA follows: TGTGCCATCAGTGTAGGAACATGGGGAGAGACCCAGTACTTC. The V gene is TRBV10-3, the J gene TRBJ2-5, with D uncertain. CDR1 ENHRY and CDR2 SYGVKD come from the germline V gene. This CDR3 has 14 residues. Trimming took off 4 bases at V and 4 bases at J, with 13 bases between the two ends.

J is TRBJ2-7 and V is TRBV2; D gene ambiguous. CDR1 is SNHLY, CDR2 FYNNEI, per germline. V was clipped by 3 bases and J by 4 bases, with 7 bases between them. This CDR3 contains 12 residues. CDR3 nucleotide sequence: TGTGCCAGCAGTGAGACGAGGTACGAGCAGTACGTC. Its protein is CASSETRYEQYV.

The chain has TRBV24-1 and TRBJ2-7, with 8 nucleotides matching TRBD2. The CDR3 runs to 16 residues. Germline CDR1 reads KGHDR; CDR2 reads SFDVKD. The junction had 12 bases not matched to a gene; V was cut back by 4 bases and J by 5 bases. The CDR3 is CATSEGRREAVHEQYV. The CDR3 nucleotides are TGTGCCACCAGTGAAGGCCGGCGGGAGGCCGTCCACGAGCAGTACGTC.

This chain joins TRBV9 and TRBJ1-5; no clear D gene. Per the germline V gene, CDR1 is SGDLS and CDR2 is YYNGEE. This CDR3 contains 15 residues. Trimming shortened V by 0 bases and J by 3 bases, and 10 bases separated the two germline ends. The DNA for the CDR3 is TGTGCCAGCAGCGTAGAGGGATTCGACAATCAGCCCCAGCATTTT. Translated, it gives CASSVEGFDNQPQHF.

J is TRBJ2-7 and V is TRBV9; 8 nucleotides match TRBD1. After removal of 2 bases from V and 2 bases from J, the junction contained 12 bases not matched to a gene. This CDR3 spans 17 amino acids. CDR1 is SGDLS and CDR2 is YYNGEE in the germline V gene. In DNA, the CDR3 is TGTGCCAGCAGCGTGGGTACAGGGGGAATAATCCCCTACGAGCAGTACTTC. Its protein is CASSVGTGGIIPYEQYF.

The chain links TRBV29-1 to TRBJ2-7; 9 positions match TRBD2. This CDR3 is built from 12 residues. Germline CDR1 is SQVTM and CDR2 is ANQGSEA. V trimming: 7 bases; J trimming: 7 bases; junction bases outside the gene matches: 8. CDR3 DNA sequence: TGCAGCGCGGAGGGACTAGCACGGGAGCAGTACTTC. Protein sequence: CSAEGLAREQYF.

This CDR3 reads CASSLVATRDYGYTF. The CDR3 DNA follows: TGTGCCAGCAGCTTAGTCGCGACCAGGGACTATGGCTACACCTTC. The chain links TRBV7-2 to TRBJ1-2, with D perhaps TRBD1 (5 bases). With 1 base removed from V and 3 bases from J, the gap between germline ends came to 12 bases. The germline gives CDR1 SGHTA, CDR2 FQGNSA. The CDR3 length is 15 residues.

This chain uses TRBV6-2 or TRBV6-3 with TRBJ1-4; D gene uncertain. CDR1 MNHEY and CDR2 SVGEGT come from the germline V gene. Trimming pared 2 bases from V and 3 bases from J, leaving 4 bases between. CDR3 size: 13 residues. This CDR3 reads CASSYRPNEKLFF. The DNA of the CDR3 is TGTGCCAGCAGTTACCGGCCTAATGAAAAACTGTTTTTT.

The genes are TRBV2 and TRBJ1-6; D might be TRBD1 (6 bases). CDR1 and CDR2 (germline): SNHLY, FYNNEI. V lost 2 bases and J 6 bases, leaving 14 bases between the germline ends. The CDR3 contains 16 residues. Written as DNA, the CDR3 is TGTGCCAGCAGTGAAAGGGGAGGGGGAAGTAATTCACCCCTCCACTTT. Translating gives CASSERGGGSNSPLHF.

This clone was counted a few times. Here the CDR3 DNA reads TGTGCCAGCACCTTTGGAGGGGGGGGCTACGAGCAGTACGTC. It specifies CASTFGGGGYEQYV. The gene calls are TRBV5-7 and TRBJ2-7; weak D call: TRBD2 (7 bases). TRBV5-7 is an ORF, and what it does is uncertain. CDR3 size: 14 residues. The V end lost 6 bases, the J end lost 3 bases, and 16 bases lay between the germline ends.

V and J are TRBV3-1 (or the pseudogene TRBV3-2) and TRBJ1-6; 8 nucleotides agree with TRBD1. CDR3 length equals 14 residues. CDR1 is LGHDT and CDR2 is YNNKEL in the germline V gene (reference sequence). J was trimmed by 8 bases and V by 4 bases; bases with no gene match: 4. The CDR3 DNA follows: TGTGCCAGCAGCCGAACAGGGGGAGATTCACCCCTCCACTTT. It yields the protein CASSRTGGDSPLHF.

V usage is TRBV9 and J usage is TRBJ2-3; TRBD2 aligns across 9 bases. Losses at the gene ends were 4 bases for V and 2 bases for J; bases not matched to a gene: 8. Germline lookup yields CDR1 SGDLS and CDR2 YYNGEE. The CDR3 runs 16 residues. The DNA of the CDR3 is TGTGCCAGCAGCTGGGTAGCGGGGGTTAACACAGATACGCAGTATTTT. It encodes CASSWVAGVNTDTQYF. Variable domain in full (rest from reference TRBV9 and TRBJ2-3): DSGVTQTPKHLITATGQRVTLRCSPRSGDLSVYWYQQSLDQGLQFLIQYYNGEERAKGNILERFSAQQFPDLHSELNLSSLELGDSALYFCASSWVAGVNTDTQYFGPGTRLTVL.

The chain links TRBV19 to TRBJ2-7; 10 nucleotides line up with TRBD2. Germline CDR1 LNHDA, CDR2 SQIVND (reference sequence). The V segment lost 6 bases and the J segment 4 bases; nucleotides outside the gene matches: 3. The length of the CDR3 is 13 residues. The CDR3 loop reads CASSRTSGYEQYF. In nucleotides, the CDR3 is TGTGCCAGTAGCCGGACTAGCGGTTACGAGCAGTACTTC. Using reference TRBV19 and TRBJ2-7 for the parts outside the CDR3, the full variable domain is DGGITQSPKYLFRKEGQNVTLSCEQNLNHDAMYWYRQDPGQGLRLIYYSQIVNDFQKGDIAEGYSVSREKKESFPLTVTSAQKNPTAFYLCASSRTSGYEQYFGPGTRLTVT.

The chain links TRBV9 to TRBJ2-2; TRBD1 is a possible D gene (5 bases). The CDR3 runs to 14 residues. In germline, CDR1 is SGDLS, CDR2 YYNGEE. Trimming removed 4 bases at V and 6 bases at J, with 13 bases between. The CDR3 sequence is CASSSRRDSGELFF. The DNA of the CDR3 is TGTGCCAGCAGCTCTCGCAGGGATTCCGGGGAGCTGTTTTTT.